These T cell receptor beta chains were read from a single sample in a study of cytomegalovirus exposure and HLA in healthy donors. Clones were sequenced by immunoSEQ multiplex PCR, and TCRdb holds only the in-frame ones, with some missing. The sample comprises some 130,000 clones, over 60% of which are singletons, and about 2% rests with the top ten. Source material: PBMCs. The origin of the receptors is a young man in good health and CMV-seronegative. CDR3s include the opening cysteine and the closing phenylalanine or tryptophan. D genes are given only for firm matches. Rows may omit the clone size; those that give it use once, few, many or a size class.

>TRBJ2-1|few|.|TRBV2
CASSERGNEQFF
TGTGCCAGCAGTGAGAGGGGGAATGAGCAGTTCTTC
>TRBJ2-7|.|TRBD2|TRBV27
CASSFVAGATYEQYF
TGTGCCAGCAGTTTTGTAGCGGGGGCCACCTACGAGCAGTACTTC
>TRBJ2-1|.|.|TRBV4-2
CASSQDKGLGIGEQFF
TGTGCCAGCAGCCAAGATAAGGGACTCGGGATAGGCGAGCAGTTCTTC
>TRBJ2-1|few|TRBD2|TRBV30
CAWSSLAGVRQFF
TGTGCCTGGAGTTCACTAGCGGGAGTTAGGCAGTTCTTC
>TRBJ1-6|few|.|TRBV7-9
CASSLGGLNSPLHF
TGTGCCAGCAGCTTAGGTGGACTTAATTCACCCCTCCACTTT
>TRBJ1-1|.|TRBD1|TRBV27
CASSYRPPTGGLTEAFF
TGTGCCAGCAGTTATCGCCCTCCGACAGGGGGATTGACTGAAGCTTTCTTT
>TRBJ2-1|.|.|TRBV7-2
CASSARVNEQFF
TGTGCCAGCAGCGCCAGGGTGAATGAGCAGTTCTTC
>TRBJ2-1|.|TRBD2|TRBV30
CAWTTSGSSGSPFF
TGTGCCTGGACCACTAGCGGGAGTTCGGGGTCGCCGTTCTTC
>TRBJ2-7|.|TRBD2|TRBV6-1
CASMETSGSSYEQHF
TGTGCCAGCATGGAGACTAGCGGGAGCTCCTACGAGCAGCACTTC
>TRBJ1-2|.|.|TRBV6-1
CASHLVGVGYTF
TGTGCCAGCCACTTGGTAGGGGTTGGCTACACCTTC
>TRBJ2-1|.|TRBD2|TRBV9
CASSVAPSGSGYNEQFF
TGTGCCAGCAGCGTAGCCCCCAGCGGGAGTGGGTACAATGAGCAGTTCTTC
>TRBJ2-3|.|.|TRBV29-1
CSVEDPYSPDTQYF
TGCAGCGTTGAAGATCCATACTCCCCAGATACGCAGTATTTT
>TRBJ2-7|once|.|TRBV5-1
CASSLGFGQYF
TGCGCCAGCAGCTTGGGGTTCGGGCAGTACTTC
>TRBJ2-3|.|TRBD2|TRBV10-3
CAIRTSGSLIDTQYF
TGTGCCATCAGGACTAGCGGGAGTTTGATAGATACGCAGTATTTT
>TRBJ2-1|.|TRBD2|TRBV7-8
CASSLRSGTSYNEQFF
TGTGCCAGCAGCTTGAGAAGCGGGACCTCCTACAATGAGCAGTTCTTC
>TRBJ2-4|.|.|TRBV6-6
CASGQKNIQYF
TGTGCCAGCGGACAGAAAAACATTCAGTACTTC
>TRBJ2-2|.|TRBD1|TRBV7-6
CASSLGQGTNTGELFF
TGTGCCAGCAGCTTAGGACAGGGGACCAACACCGGGGAGCTGTTTTTT
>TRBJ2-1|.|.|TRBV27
CASSFGDWDEQFF
TGTGCCAGCAGTTTTGGGGACTGGGATGAGCAGTTCTTC
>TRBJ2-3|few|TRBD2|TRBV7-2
CASSLQAGGGDTQYF
TGTGCCAGCAGCTTACAAGCGGGAGGCGGGGATACGCAGTATTTT
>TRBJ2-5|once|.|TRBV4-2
CASSQDSSGLLGGTQYF
TGTGCCAGCAGCCAAGATTCGTCCGGCCTCTTAGGGGGGACCCAGTACTTC
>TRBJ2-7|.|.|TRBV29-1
CSVVAVSGPANEQYF
TGCAGCGTTGTTGCTGTTAGCGGTCCAGCTAACGAGCAGTACTTC
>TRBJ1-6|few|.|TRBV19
CASSDTGQSPLHF
TGTGCCAGCAGCGACACAGGGCAATCACCCCTCCACTTT
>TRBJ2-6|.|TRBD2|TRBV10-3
CAISVGVLAGGRNVLTF
TGTGCCATCAGTGTGGGGGTGCTAGCGGGAGGGCGGAACGTCCTGACTTTC
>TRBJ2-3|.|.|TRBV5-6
CASSLDSGLTDTQYF
TGTGCCAGCAGCTTGGATTCGGGTCTAACAGATACGCAGTATTTT
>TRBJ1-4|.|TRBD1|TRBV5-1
CASSRTGAYNEKLFF
TGCGCCAGCAGCCGGACAGGGGCTTATAATGAAAAACTGTTTTTT
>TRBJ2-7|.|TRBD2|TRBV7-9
CASSLSSSGSINHEQYF
TGTGCCAGCAGCTTAAGCTCAAGCGGGAGTATTAACCACGAGCAGTACTTC
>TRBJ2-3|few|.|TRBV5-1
CASSLEGWGHESTDTQYF
TGCGCCAGCAGCTTGGAGGGTTGGGGGCATGAGAGCACAGATACGCAGTATTTT
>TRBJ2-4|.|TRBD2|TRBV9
CASSARVGGDIQYF
TGTGCCAGCAGCGCACGGGTGGGAGGGGACATTCAGTACTTC
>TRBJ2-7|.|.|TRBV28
CASSLPGRSYEQYF
TGTGCCAGCAGTTTACCAGGGAGGAGCTACGAGCAGTACTTC
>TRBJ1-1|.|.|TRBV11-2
CASSAQGLNTEAFF
TGTGCCAGCAGCGCACAGGGATTGAACACTGAAGCTTTCTTT
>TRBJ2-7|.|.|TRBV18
CASSPTSSYEQYF
TGTGCCAGCTCACCGACTAGTTCGTACGAGCAGTACTTC
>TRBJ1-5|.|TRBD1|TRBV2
CASETGYGNQPQHF
TGTGCCAGCGAGACAGGGTATGGCAATCAGCCCCAGCATTTT
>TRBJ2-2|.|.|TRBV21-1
CASSKEPAEANTGELFF
TGTGCCAGCAGCAAAGAACCAGCGGAGGCGAACACCGGGGAGCTGTTTTTT
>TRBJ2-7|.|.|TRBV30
CAWSGPSPAGARDEQYF
TGTGCCTGGAGTGGCCCTTCCCCGGCGGGGGCGAGGGACGAGCAGTACTTC
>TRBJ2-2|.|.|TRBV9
CASSGGDWTGELFF
TGTGCCAGCTCCGGGGGTGACTGGACCGGGGAGCTGTTTTTT
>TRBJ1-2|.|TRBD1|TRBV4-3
CASSQDWTGGAIGYTF
TGCGCCAGCAGCCAAGATTGGACAGGGGGCGCGATTGGCTACACCTTC
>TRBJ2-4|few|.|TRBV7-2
CAIITPRQGVTIQYF
TGTGCCATCATAACTCCGCGACAAGGGGTCACCATTCAGTACTTC
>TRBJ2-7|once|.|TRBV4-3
CASSQGPLDYEQYF
TGCGCCAGCAGCCAAGGACCTCTAGACTACGAGCAGTACTTC
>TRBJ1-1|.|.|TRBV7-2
CASSPTTGLTEAFF
TGTGCCAGCAGCCCGACGACAGGACTCACTGAAGCTTTCTTT
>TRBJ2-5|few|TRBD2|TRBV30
CAWSAGLAGGPQETQYF
TGTGCCTGGAGTGCGGGACTAGCGGGAGGGCCTCAGGAGACCCAGTACTTC
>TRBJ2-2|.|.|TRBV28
CASSLYAGSGELFF
TGTGCCAGCAGTCTCTATGCAGGGTCCGGGGAGCTGTTTTTT
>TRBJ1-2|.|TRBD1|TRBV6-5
CASSPDRGPNYGYTF
TGTGCCAGCAGTCCGGACAGGGGCCCCAACTATGGCTACACCTTC
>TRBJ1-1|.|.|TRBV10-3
CAISFEGGGTEAFF
TGTGCCATCAGTTTTGAGGGAGGGGGGACTGAAGCTTTCTTT
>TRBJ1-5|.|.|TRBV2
CASGGDSNQPQHF
TGTGCCAGCGGCGGGGATAGCAATCAGCCCCAGCATTTT
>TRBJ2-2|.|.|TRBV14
CASSHGWVLERNTGELFF
TGTGCCAGCAGCCACGGCTGGGTACTAGAGCGAAACACCGGGGAGCTGTTTTTT
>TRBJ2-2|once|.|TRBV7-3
CASSLIQTPTGELFF
TGTGCCAGCAGCTTAATCCAAACTCCCACCGGGGAGCTGTTTTTT
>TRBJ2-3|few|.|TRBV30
CAWTWSGARTDTQYF
TGTGCCTGGACTTGGTCGGGAGCTAGGACAGATACGCAGTATTTT
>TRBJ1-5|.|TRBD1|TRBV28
CASSLGTGNQPQHF
TGTGCCAGCAGTTTAGGGACAGGGAATCAGCCCCAGCATTTT
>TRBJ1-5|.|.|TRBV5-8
CASSLAGGHQPQHF
TGTGCCAGCAGCTTGGCCGGGGGTCATCAGCCCCAGCATTTT
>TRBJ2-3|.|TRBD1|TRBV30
CAWSPNRGRKDTQYF
TGTGCCTGGAGTCCCAACAGGGGGCGCAAAGATACGCAGTATTTT
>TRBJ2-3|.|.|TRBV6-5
CASSDRGGRGDTQYF
TGTGCCAGCTCAGACCGAGGGGGGAGGGGAGATACGCAGTATTTT
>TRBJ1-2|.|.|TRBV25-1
CASSASWGGDYGYTF
TGTGCCAGCAGTGCCTCCTGGGGGGGGGACTATGGCTACACCTTC
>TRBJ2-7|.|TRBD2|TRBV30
CAWKAFSGGFRQYF
TGTGCCTGGAAAGCTTTTTCGGGAGGGTTTCGGCAGTACTTC
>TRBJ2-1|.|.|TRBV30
CAWIAGRSSYNEQFF
TGTGCCTGGATTGCGGGAAGGAGCTCCTACAATGAGCAGTTCTTC
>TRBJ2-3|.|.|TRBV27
CASSVDSSIRTQYF
TGTGCCAGCAGCGTCGACAGTTCCATTCGTACGCAGTATTTT
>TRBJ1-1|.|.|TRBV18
CASSKGRENTEAFF
TGTGCCAGCTCCAAAGGACGGGAAAACACTGAAGCTTTCTTT
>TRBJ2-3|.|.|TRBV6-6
CASSYGGREFDTQYF
TGTGCCAGCAGTTATGGGGGGCGGGAGTTTGATACGCAGTATTTT